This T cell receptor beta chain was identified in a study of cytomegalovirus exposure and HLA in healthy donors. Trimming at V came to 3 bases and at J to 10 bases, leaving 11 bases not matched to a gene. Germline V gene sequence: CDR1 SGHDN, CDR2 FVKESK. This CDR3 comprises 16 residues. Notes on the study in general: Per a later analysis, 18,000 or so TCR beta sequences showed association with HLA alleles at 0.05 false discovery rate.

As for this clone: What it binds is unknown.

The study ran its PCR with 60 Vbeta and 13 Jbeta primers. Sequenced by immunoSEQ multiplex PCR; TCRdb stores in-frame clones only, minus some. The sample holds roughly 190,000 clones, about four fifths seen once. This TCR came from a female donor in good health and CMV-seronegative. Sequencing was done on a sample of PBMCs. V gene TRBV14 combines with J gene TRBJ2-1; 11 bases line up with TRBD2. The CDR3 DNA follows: TGTGCCAGCAGCCAGATTTTAGCGGGAGGGACAGGGGAGCAGTTCTTC. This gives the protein CASSQILAGGTGEQFF. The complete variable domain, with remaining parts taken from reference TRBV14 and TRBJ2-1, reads EAGVTQFPSHSVIEKGQTVTLRCDPISGHDNLYWYRRVMGKEIKFLLHFVKESKQDESGMPNNRFLAERTGGTYSTLKVQPAELEDSGVYFCASSQILAGGTGEQFFGPGTRLTVL.